Listed below are T cell receptor beta chains from one sample, sequenced in a study of blood T cell repertoires in COVID-19. Clones were read by immunoSEQ multiplex PCR, and TCRdb kept only the in-frame ones, dropping some. Of about 270,000 clones in the sample, 85% to 90% are singletons; the top ten hold 4.1%. Input material: PBMCs or T cells enriched from blood (not recorded which). These TCRs come from a woman aged 25 to 39 with acute COVID-19. Each CDR3 is given with its conserved first and last residue. D genes are given only for firm matches. Expanded clones get a size class; other rows say once, few or many, or leave the size out.

J: TRBJ2-7; size: NA; D: NA; V: TRBV9; CDR3: CASSVEQGSYEQYF; DNA: TGTGCCAGCAGCGTAGAACAGGGTTCGTACGAGCAGTACTTC
J: TRBJ1-5; size: few; D: TRBD1; V: TRBV24-1; CDR3: CATSDSRDRDSQPQHF; DNA: TGTGCCACCAGTGATAGCCGGGACAGGGATTCTCAGCCCCAGCATTTT
J: TRBJ2-1; size: once; D: NA; V: TRBV24-1; CDR3: CATSGGFNEQFF; DNA: TGTGCCACCAGTGGAGGATTCAATGAGCAGTTCTTC
J: TRBJ1-5; size: NA; D: NA; V: TRBV4-3; CDR3: CASSQDWSGNQPQHF; DNA: TGCGCCAGCAGCCAAGATTGGTCGGGGAATCAGCCCCAGCATTTT
J: TRBJ2-3; size: once; D: NA; V: TRBV6-2/TRBV6-3; CDR3: CASSYGRTDTQYF; DNA: TGTGCCAGCAGTTACGGTCGGACAGATACGCAGTATTTT
J: TRBJ1-1; size: few; D: TRBD1; V: TRBV4-1; CDR3: CASSQEEGATTEAFF; DNA: TGCGCCAGCAGCCAAGAAGAGGGGGCTACGACTGAAGCTTTCTTT
J: TRBJ2-7; size: NA; D: NA; V: TRBV28; CDR3: CASSSQGTEQYF; DNA: TGTGCCAGCAGTTCACAGGGAACCGAGCAGTACTTC
J: TRBJ2-1; size: NA; D: NA; V: TRBV5-8; CDR3: CASSLPQFF; DNA: TGTGCCAGCAGCCTTCCTCAGTTCTTC
J: TRBJ2-1; size: NA; D: TRBD2; V: TRBV5-1; CDR3: CASSLLAGGPDEQFF; DNA: TGCGCCAGCAGCTTACTAGCGGGAGGGCCCGATGAGCAGTTCTTC
J: TRBJ2-5; size: NA; D: NA; V: TRBV18; CDR3: CASSPLDPGETQYF; DNA: TGTGCCAGCTCACCATTAGATCCCGGGGAGACCCAGTACTTC
J: TRBJ1-5; size: NA; D: NA; V: TRBV27; CDR3: CASSSPGFRGQPQHF; DNA: TGTGCCAGCAGTTCCCCCGGGTTCCGGGGTCAGCCCCAGCATTTT
J: TRBJ2-2; size: NA; D: NA; V: TRBV9; CDR3: CASSVAGIGTGELFF; DNA: TGTGCCAGCAGCGTAGCGGGAATCGGCACCGGGGAGCTGTTTTTT
J: TRBJ2-1; size: NA; D: TRBD2; V: TRBV10-3; CDR3: CAIKTSDSGDEQFF; DNA: TGTGCCATCAAGACTAGCGATTCAGGGGATGAGCAGTTCTTC
J: TRBJ2-7; size: NA; D: TRBD2; V: TRBV4-1; CDR3: CASSQDVSGGTYEQYF; DNA: TGCGCCAGCAGCCAAGATGTGAGCGGGGGGACCTACGAGCAGTACTTC
J: TRBJ2-1; size: NA; D: TRBD2; V: TRBV11-3; CDR3: CASGLAGGSNYNEQFF; DNA: TGTGCCAGCGGACTAGCGGGAGGGTCCAACTACAATGAGCAGTTCTTC
J: TRBJ2-1; size: NA; D: NA; V: TRBV7-8; CDR3: CASSLEGFVDSSYNEQFF; DNA: TGTGCCAGCAGCTTAGAGGGCTTCGTGGACAGCTCCTACAATGAGCAGTTCTTC
J: TRBJ2-4; size: NA; D: NA; V: TRBV5-8; CDR3: CASSRGAQTIQYF; DNA: TGTGCCAGCAGCCGCGGGGCCCAGACCATTCAGTACTTC
J: TRBJ2-3; size: NA; D: TRBD2; V: TRBV13; CDR3: CASSSGPTSSTDTQYF; DNA: TGTGCCAGCAGCTCCGGCCCGACTAGCAGCACAGATACGCAGTATTTT
J: TRBJ2-4; size: NA; D: TRBD1; V: TRBV9; CDR3: CASSAETGQGALNIQYF; DNA: TGTGCCAGCAGCGCAGAGACTGGACAGGGGGCATTAAACATTCAGTACTTC
J: TRBJ2-3; size: NA; D: NA; V: TRBV19; CDR3: CASNRGVLTDTQYF; DNA: TGTGCCAGTAATCGGGGAGTTTTGACAGATACGCAGTATTTT
J: TRBJ2-3; size: NA; D: NA; V: TRBV5-1; CDR3: CASSLEQGTDTQYF; DNA: TGCGCCAGCAGCTTGGAACAAGGCACAGATACGCAGTATTTT
J: TRBJ2-3; size: NA; D: TRBD2; V: TRBV7-9; CDR3: CASSLTGTSGSPFTDTQYF; DNA: TGTGCCAGCAGTTTAACCGGGACTAGCGGGTCCCCCTTCACAGATACGCAGTATTTT
J: TRBJ1-5; size: NA; D: NA; V: TRBV28; CDR3: CASTVRATGFYTPNQPQHF; DNA: TGTGCCAGCACAGTACGGGCGACAGGATTTTATACTCCTAATCAGCCCCAGCATTTT
J: TRBJ2-7; size: NA; D: NA; V: TRBV24-1; CDR3: CATSEDDGPQDPYEQYF; DNA: TGTGCCACCAGTGAGGACGATGGACCACAGGACCCCTACGAGCAGTACTTC
J: TRBJ1-3; size: NA; D: TRBD1; V: TRBV4-3; CDR3: CASSQDRDSGNTIYF; DNA: TGCGCCAGCAGCCAGGACAGGGACTCTGGAAACACCATATATTTT
J: TRBJ1-3; size: NA; D: NA; V: TRBV2; CDR3: CASSEWSSGNTIYF; DNA: TGTGCCAGCAGTGAGTGGAGCTCTGGAAACACCATATATTTT
J: TRBJ2-3; size: NA; D: NA; V: TRBV7-2; CDR3: CASNSRPDTQYF; DNA: TGTGCCAGCAACAGCCGCCCGGATACGCAGTATTTT
J: TRBJ1-1; size: NA; D: TRBD1; V: TRBV5-6; CDR3: CASSGGTGAIEAFF; DNA: TGTGCCAGCAGCGGGGGGACAGGGGCGATTGAAGCTTTCTTT
J: TRBJ1-2; size: NA; D: NA; V: TRBV7-9; CDR3: CASSLAVGDWENYGYTF; DNA: TGTGCCAGCAGCTTAGCGGTCGGGGACTGGGAGAACTATGGCTACACCTTC
J: TRBJ1-1; size: NA; D: NA; V: TRBV7-9; CDR3: CASIEEGTEAFF; DNA: TGTGCCAGCATAGAGGAAGGCACTGAAGCTTTCTTT
J: TRBJ1-5; size: NA; D: NA; V: TRBV7-2; CDR3: CASRGDWGQPQHF; DNA: TGTGCCAGCCGGGGGGATTGGGGACAGCCCCAGCATTTT
J: TRBJ2-2; size: NA; D: TRBD2; V: TRBV19; CDR3: CASSILAGNTGELFF; DNA: TGTGCCAGTAGTATCCTAGCGGGGAACACCGGGGAGCTGTTTTTT
J: TRBJ2-1; size: NA; D: NA; V: TRBV29-1; CDR3: CSVVGDRGHRPSSYNEQFF; DNA: TGCAGCGTTGTAGGAGACCGCGGACACAGACCGAGCTCCTACAATGAGCAGTTCTTC
J: TRBJ1-6; size: NA; D: TRBD1; V: TRBV28; CDR3: CASRETRQGGNSPLHF; DNA: TGTGCCAGCAGAGAAACGAGACAGGGTGGGAATTCACCCCTCCACTTT
J: TRBJ1-2; size: NA; D: NA; V: TRBV19; CDR3: CASSTQGYGYTF; DNA: TGTGCCAGTAGTACCCAGGGGTATGGCTACACCTTC
J: TRBJ2-2; size: NA; D: NA; V: TRBV2; CDR3: CASSGLGTGELFF; DNA: TGTGCCAGCAGCGGACTCGGAACCGGGGAGCTGTTTTTT
J: TRBJ2-7; size: NA; D: TRBD2; V: TRBV7-2; CDR3: CASSTLAGYYEQYF; DNA: TGTGCCAGCAGCACACTAGCGGGATACTACGAGCAGTACTTC
J: TRBJ1-5; size: NA; D: NA; V: TRBV19; CDR3: CASSREVGQPQHF; DNA: TGTGCCAGTAGTCGGGAAGTTGGACAGCCCCAGCATTTT
J: TRBJ1-2; size: NA; D: TRBD1; V: TRBV28; CDR3: CASSYGDRRNYGYTF; DNA: TGTGCCAGCAGTTATGGGGACAGAAGAAACTATGGCTACACCTTC
J: TRBJ2-3; size: NA; D: NA; V: TRBV30; CDR3: CAWSDGLYRGTQYF; DNA: TGTGCCTGGAGCGACGGACTCTATCGGGGTACGCAGTATTTT
J: TRBJ2-4; size: NA; D: NA; V: TRBV24-1; CDR3: CATSDKTGNHGIQYF; DNA: TGTGCCACCAGTGATAAAACAGGGAATCATGGCATTCAGTACTTC
J: TRBJ2-2; size: many; D: TRBD2; V: TRBV25-1; CDR3: CASSESLAGGLGGELFF; DNA: TGTGCCAGCAGTGAATCGCTAGCGGGAGGATTGGGCGGGGAGCTGTTTTTT
J: TRBJ1-2; size: once; D: TRBD1; V: TRBV11-2; CDR3: CASSLQGQAYGYTF; DNA: TGTGCCAGCAGCTTACAAGGACAGGCCTATGGCTACACCTTC
J: TRBJ2-1; size: few; D: TRBD2; V: TRBV7-2; CDR3: CASSPLAGGSYNEQFF; DNA: TGTGCCAGCAGCCCGTTAGCGGGAGGTTCCTACAATGAGCAGTTCTTC
J: TRBJ2-7; size: NA; D: TRBD1; V: TRBV19; CDR3: CASSIVSGGGFYEQYF; DNA: TGTGCCAGTAGTATAGTATCAGGGGGCGGATTCTACGAGCAGTACTTC
J: TRBJ2-3; size: NA; D: TRBD1; V: TRBV19; CDR3: CASRDSWESSTDTQYF; DNA: TGTGCCAGCCGGGACAGCTGGGAGTCTAGCACAGATACGCAGTATTTT
J: TRBJ2-1; size: few; D: TRBD2; V: TRBV6-4; CDR3: CASSDLAGREQFF; DNA: TGTGCCAGCAGTGACCTAGCGGGAAGGGAGCAGTTCTTC
J: TRBJ2-1; size: NA; D: TRBD2; V: TRBV5-1; CDR3: CASSLTSGSYLNNEQFF; DNA: TGCGCCAGCAGCCTGACTAGCGGGAGCTACTTAAACAATGAGCAGTTCTTC
J: TRBJ2-4; size: NA; D: TRBD2; V: TRBV6-2/TRBV6-3; CDR3: CASSYSIGLAGEGAKNIQYF; DNA: TGTGCCAGCAGTTACTCGATAGGCCTAGCGGGAGAGGGGGCCAAAAACATTCAGTACTTC
J: TRBJ1-2; size: NA; D: TRBD1; V: TRBV6-5; CDR3: CASKLTGGGYGYTF; DNA: TGTGCCAGCAAATTGACAGGGGGCGGATATGGCTACACCTTC
J: TRBJ2-3; size: NA; D: NA; V: TRBV28; CDR3: CASSLYTRTDTQYF; DNA: TGTGCCAGCAGTTTGTACACCCGCACAGATACGCAGTATTTT
J: TRBJ1-2; size: NA; D: NA; V: TRBV20-1; CDR3: CSARAGDYYTF; DNA: TGCAGTGCTAGAGCGGGTGACTACTACACCTTC
J: TRBJ2-7; size: once; D: TRBD2; V: TRBV6-6; CDR3: CASSYGFLAGSYEQYF; DNA: TGTGCCAGCAGTTATGGTTTTCTAGCGGGATCCTACGAGCAGTACTTC
J: TRBJ2-7; size: once; D: NA; V: TRBV5-1; CDR3: CASSSSYEQYF; DNA: TGCGCCAGCAGCTCTTCCTACGAGCAGTACTTC
J: TRBJ2-1; size: few; D: TRBD2; V: TRBV7-6; CDR3: CASSLAPGAGYNEQFF; DNA: TGTGCCAGCAGCTTAGCCCCGGGAGCGGGGTACAATGAGCAGTTCTTC
J: TRBJ2-7; size: NA; D: NA; V: TRBV3-1/TRBV3-2; CDR3: CASSQEGSDTSYEQYF; DNA: TGTGCCAGCAGCCAAGAGGGGAGCGATACCTCCTACGAGCAGTACTTC